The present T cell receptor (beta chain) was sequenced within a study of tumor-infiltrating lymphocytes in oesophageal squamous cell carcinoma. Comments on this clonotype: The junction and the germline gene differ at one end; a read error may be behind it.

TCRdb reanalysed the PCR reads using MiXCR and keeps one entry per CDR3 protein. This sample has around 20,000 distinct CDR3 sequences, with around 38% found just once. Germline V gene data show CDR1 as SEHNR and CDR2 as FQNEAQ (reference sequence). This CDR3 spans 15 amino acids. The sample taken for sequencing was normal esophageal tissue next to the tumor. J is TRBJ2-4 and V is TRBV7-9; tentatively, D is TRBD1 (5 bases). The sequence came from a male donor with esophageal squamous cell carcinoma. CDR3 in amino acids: CASSLQGTSNSPLHF. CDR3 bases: TGTGCCAGCAGCTTACAGGGTACATCTAATTCACCCCTCCACTTC.